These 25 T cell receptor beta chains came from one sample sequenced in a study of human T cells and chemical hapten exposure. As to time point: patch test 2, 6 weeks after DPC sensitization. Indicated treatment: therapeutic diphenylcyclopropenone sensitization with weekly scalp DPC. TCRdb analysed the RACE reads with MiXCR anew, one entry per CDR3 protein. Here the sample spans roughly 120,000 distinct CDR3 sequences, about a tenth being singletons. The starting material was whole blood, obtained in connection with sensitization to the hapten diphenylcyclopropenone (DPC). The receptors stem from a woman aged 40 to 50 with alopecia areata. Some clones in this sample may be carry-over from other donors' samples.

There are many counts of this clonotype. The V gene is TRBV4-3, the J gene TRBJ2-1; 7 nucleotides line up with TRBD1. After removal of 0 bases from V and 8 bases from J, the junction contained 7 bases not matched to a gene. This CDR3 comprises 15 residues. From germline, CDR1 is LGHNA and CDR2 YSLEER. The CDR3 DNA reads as TGCGCCAGCAGCCAAGAGCACAGGGGATGGGATGAGCAGTTCTTC. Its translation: CASSQEHRGWDEQFF.

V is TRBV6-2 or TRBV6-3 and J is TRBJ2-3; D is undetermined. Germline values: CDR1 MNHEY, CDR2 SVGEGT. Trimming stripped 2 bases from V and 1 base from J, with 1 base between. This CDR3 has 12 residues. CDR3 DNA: TGTGCCAGCAGTTACCGCACAGATACGCAGTATTTT. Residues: CASSYRTDTQYF.

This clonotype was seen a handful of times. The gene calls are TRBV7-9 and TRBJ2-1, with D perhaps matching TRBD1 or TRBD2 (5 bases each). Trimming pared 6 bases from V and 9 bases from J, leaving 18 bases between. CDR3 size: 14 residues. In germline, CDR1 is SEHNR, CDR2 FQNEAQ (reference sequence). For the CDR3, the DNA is TGTGCCAGCAGTTCCGGGACCGGTCAGTTTGAGCAGTTCTTC. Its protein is CASSSGTGQFEQFF.

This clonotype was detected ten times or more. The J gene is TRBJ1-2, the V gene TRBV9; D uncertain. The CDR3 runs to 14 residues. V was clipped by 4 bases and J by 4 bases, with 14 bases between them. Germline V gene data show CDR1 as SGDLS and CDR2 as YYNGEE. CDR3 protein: CASSPSGPSYGYTF. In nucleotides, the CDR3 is TGTGCCAGCAGCCCTAGTGGGCCCTCCTATGGCTACACCTTC.

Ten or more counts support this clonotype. CDR3 sequence (DNA): TGTGCCAGCAGATTCCGCACTGAAGCTTTCTTT. Protein product: CASRFRTEAFF. This chain links TRBV25-1 with TRBJ1-1; D gene unclear. V dropped 6 bases and J dropped 4 bases, with 6 bases sitting between them. The CDR3 loop spans 11 amino acids. Germline V gene sequence: CDR1 MGHDK, CDR2 SYGVNS.

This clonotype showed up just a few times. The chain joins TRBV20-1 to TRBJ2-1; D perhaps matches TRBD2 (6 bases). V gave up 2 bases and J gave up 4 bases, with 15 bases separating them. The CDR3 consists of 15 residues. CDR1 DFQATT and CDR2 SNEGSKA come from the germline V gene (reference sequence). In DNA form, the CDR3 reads TGCAGTGCTAGAAGGACGGGGGAAATTTACAATGAGCAGTTCTTC. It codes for CSARRTGEIYNEQFF.

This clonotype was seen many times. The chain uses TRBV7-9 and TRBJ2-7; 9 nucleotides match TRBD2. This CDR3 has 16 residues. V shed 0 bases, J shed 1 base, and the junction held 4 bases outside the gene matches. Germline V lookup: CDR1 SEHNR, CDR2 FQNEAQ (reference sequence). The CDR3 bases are TGTGCCAGCAGCTTAGCCCTAGCGGGGCCATCCTACGAGCAGTACTTC. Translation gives CASSLALAGPSYEQYF.

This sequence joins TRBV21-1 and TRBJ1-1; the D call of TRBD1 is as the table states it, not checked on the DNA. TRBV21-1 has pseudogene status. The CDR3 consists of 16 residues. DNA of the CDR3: TGTGCCAGCAGCCCCGGTGACAGCCAAGAAAACACTGAAGCTTTCTTT. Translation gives CASSPGDSQENTEAFF.

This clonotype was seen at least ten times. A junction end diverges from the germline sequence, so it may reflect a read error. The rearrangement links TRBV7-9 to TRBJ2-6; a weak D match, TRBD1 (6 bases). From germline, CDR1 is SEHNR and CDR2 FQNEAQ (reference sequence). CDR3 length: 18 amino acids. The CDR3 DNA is TGTGCCAGCAGCCCTCATGGACAGATACTCTCTGGGGCCAACGTCCTGATTTTC. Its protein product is CASSPHGQILSGANVLIF.

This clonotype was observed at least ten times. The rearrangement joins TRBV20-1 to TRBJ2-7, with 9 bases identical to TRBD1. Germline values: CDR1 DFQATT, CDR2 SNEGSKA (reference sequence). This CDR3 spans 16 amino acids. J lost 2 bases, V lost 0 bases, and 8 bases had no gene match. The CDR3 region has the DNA TGCAGTGCTAGAGATTCGGGACAGGGCAACCCCTACGAGCAGTACTTC. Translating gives CSARDSGQGNPYEQYF.

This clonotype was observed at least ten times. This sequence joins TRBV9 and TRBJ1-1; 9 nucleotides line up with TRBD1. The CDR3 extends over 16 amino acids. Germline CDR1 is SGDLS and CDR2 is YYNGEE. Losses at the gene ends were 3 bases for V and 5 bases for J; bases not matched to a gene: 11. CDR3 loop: CASSGPDRGSETEAFF. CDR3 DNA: TGTGCCAGCAGCGGGCCGGACAGGGGAAGTGAGACTGAAGCTTTCTTT.

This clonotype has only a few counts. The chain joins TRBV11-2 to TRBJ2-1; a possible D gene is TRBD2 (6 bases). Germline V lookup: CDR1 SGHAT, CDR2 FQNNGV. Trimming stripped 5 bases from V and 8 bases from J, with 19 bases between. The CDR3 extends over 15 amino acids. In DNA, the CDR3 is TGTGCCAGCAGCCCCCCCGGGACTGGGTGGGATGAGCAGTTCTTC. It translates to CASSPPGTGWDEQFF.

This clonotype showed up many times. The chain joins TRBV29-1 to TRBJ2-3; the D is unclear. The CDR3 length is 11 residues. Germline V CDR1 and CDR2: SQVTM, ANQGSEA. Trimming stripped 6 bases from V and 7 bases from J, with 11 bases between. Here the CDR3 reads CSVPAVNTQYF. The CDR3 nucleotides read TGCAGCGTCCCGGCCGTGAATACGCAGTATTTT.

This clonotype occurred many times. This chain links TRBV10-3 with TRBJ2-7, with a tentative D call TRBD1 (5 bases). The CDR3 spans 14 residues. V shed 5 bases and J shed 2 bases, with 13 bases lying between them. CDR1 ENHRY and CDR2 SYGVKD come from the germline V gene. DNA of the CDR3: TGTGCCATCAGTAGCGATACAGGTACCTACGAGCAGTACTTC. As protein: CAISSDTGTYEQYF.

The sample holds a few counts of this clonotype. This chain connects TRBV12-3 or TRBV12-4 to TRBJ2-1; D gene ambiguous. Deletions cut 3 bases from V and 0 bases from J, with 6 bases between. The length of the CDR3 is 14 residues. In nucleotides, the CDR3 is TGTGCCAGCAGTTTCGATCCCTCCTACAATGAGCAGTTCTTC. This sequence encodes CASSFDPSYNEQFF.

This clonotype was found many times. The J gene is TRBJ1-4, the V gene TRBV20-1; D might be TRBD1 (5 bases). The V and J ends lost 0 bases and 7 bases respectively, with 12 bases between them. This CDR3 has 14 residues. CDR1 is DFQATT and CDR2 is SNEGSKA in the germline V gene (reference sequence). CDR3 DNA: TGCAGTGCTAGAGACGCCCTTAGGGGTGAAAAACTGTTTTTT. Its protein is CSARDALRGEKLFF.

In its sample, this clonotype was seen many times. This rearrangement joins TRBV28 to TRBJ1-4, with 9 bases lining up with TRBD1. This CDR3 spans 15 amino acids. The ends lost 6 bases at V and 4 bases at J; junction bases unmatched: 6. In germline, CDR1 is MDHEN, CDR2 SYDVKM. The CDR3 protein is CASSLPGQGNEKLFF. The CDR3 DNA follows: TGTGCCAGCAGCCTACCGGGACAGGGTAATGAAAAACTGTTTTTT.

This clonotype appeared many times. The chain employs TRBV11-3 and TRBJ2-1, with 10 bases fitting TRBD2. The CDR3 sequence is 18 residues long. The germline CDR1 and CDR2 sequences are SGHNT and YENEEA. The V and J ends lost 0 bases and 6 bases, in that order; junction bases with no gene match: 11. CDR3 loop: CASSLEHSGTSAGNEQFF. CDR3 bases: TGTGCCAGCAGCTTAGAGCACTCCGGGACTAGCGCCGGCAATGAGCAGTTCTTC. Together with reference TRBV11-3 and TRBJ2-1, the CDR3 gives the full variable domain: EAGVVQSPRYKIIEKKQPVAFWCNPISGHNTLYWYLQNLGQGPELLIRYENEEAVDDSQLPKDRFSAERLKGVDSTLKIQPAELGDSAVYLCASSLEHSGTSAGNEQFFGPGTRLTVL.

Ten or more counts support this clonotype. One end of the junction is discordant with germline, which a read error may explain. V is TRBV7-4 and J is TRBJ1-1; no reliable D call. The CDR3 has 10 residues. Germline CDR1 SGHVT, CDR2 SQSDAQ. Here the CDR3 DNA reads TGTGCCAGCAGCCCCGCTCCGGGCCCTTTT. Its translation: CASSPAPGPF.

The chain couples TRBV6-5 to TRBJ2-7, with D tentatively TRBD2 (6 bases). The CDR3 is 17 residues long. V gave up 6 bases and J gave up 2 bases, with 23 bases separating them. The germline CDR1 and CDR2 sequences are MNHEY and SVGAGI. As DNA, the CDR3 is TGTGCCAGCAGATTATCCGTGAATTCGGGGGTTCCCTACGAGCAGTACTTC. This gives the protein CASRLSVNSGVPYEQYF.

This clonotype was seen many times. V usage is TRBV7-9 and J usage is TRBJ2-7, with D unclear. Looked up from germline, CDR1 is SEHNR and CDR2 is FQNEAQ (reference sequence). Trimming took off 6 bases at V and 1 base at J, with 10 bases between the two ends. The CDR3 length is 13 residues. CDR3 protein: CASSEVGSYEQYF. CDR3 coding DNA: TGTGCCAGCAGTGAGGTAGGATCCTACGAGCAGTACTTC.

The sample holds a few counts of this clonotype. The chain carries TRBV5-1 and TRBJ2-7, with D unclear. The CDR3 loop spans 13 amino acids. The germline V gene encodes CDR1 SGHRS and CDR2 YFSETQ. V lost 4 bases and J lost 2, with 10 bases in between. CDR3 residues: CASSPSAPYEQYF. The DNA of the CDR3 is TGCGCCAGCAGCCCCTCGGCTCCCTACGAGCAGTACTTC. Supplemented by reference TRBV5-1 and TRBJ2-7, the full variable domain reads KAGVTQTPRYLIKTRGQQVTLSCSPISGHRSVSWYQQTPGQGLQFLFEYFSETQRNKGNFPGRFSGRQFSNSRSEMNVSTLELGDSALYLCASSPSAPYEQYFGPGTRLTVT.

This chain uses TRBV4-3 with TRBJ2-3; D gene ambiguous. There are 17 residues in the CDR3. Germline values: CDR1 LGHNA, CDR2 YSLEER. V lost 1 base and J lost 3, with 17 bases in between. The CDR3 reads CASSQVSVRIQTDTQYF. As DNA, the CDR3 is TGCGCCAGCAGCCAAGTGTCTGTGCGGATACAAACAGATACGCAGTATTTT.

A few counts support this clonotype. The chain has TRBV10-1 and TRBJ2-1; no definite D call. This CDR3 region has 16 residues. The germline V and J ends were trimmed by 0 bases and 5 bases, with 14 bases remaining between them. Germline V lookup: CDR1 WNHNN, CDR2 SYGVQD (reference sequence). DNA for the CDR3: TGCGCCAGCAGTGAGTCGGGCTCCCGAACGCACAATGAGCAGTTCTTC. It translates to CASSESGSRTHNEQFF.

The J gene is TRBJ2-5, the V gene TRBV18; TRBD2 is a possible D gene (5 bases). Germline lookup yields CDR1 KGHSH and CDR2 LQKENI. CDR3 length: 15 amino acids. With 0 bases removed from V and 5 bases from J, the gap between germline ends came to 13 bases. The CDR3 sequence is CASSPPDEWRETQYF. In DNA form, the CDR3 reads TGTGCCAGCTCACCACCGGACGAGTGGAGGGAGACCCAGTACTTC.